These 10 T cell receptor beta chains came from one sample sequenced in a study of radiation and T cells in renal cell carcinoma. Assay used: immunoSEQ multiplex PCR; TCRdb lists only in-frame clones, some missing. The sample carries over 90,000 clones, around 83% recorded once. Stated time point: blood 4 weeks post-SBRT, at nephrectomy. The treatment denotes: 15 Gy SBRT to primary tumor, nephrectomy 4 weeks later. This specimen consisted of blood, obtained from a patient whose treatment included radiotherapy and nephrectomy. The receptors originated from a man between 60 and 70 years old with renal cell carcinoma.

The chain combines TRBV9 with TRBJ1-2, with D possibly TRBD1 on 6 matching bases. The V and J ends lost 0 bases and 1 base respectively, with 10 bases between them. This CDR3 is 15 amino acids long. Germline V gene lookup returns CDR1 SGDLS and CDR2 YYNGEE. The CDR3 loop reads CASSVAGTSNYGYTF. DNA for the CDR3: TGTGCCAGCAGCGTAGCCGGGACAAGTAACTATGGCTACACCTTC.

The CDR3 sequence is CASSLEGTLVNEQFF. CDR3 sequence (DNA): TGCGCCAGCAGCTTGGAGGGGACACTAGTCAATGAGCAGTTCTTC. The gene calls are TRBV5-1 and TRBJ2-1; D is possibly TRBD1 (6 bases). The V end lost 0 bases, the J end lost 6 bases, and 13 bases lay between the germline ends. Germline-derived CDR1 and CDR2 are SGHRS and YFSETQ. CDR3 length: 15 residues.

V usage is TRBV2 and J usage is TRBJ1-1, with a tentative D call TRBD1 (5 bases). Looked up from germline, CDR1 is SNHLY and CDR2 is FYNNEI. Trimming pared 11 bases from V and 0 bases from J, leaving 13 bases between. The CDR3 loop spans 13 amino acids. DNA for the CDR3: TGTGCCGGACGGACAACGTTGAACACTGAAGCTTTCTTT. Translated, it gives CAGRTTLNTEAFF.

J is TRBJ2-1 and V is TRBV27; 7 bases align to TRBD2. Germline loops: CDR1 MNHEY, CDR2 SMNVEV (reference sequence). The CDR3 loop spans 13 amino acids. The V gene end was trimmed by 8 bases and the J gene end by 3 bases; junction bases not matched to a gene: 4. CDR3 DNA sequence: TGTGCCAGCCGAGGCGGGGGCTACAATGAGCAGTTCTTC. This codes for CASRGGGYNEQFF.

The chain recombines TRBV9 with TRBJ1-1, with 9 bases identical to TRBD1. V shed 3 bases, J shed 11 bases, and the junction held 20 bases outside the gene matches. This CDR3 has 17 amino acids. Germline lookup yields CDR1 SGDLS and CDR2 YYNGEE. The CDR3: CASSAAYSGQGLVDAFF. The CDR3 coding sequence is TGTGCCAGCAGCGCCGCATACTCGGGACAGGGTTTAGTTGATGCTTTCTTT.

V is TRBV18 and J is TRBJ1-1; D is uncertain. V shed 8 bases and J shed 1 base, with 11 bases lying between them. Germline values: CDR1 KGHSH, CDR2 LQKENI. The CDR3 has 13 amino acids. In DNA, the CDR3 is TGTGCCAGCCTACCAGCGGGGAACACTGAAGCTTTCTTT. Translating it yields CASLPAGNTEAFF.

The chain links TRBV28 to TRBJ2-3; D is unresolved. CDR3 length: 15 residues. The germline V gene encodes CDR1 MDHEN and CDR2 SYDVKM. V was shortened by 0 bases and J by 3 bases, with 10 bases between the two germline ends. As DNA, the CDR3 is TGTGCCAGCAGTTTATGGACTCAAGCAACAGATACGCAGTATTTT. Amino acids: CASSLWTQATDTQYF.

The CDR3 is CASSSGTGYHEQYF. The DNA of the CDR3 is TGTGCCAGCAGCTCCGGGACAGGGTATCACGAGCAGTACTTC. The rearrangement links TRBV7-2 to TRBJ2-7; TRBD1 aligns across 9 bases. Germline values: CDR1 SGHTA, CDR2 FQGNSA. This CDR3 spans 14 amino acids. After removal of 4 bases from V and 5 bases from J, the junction contained 6 bases not matched to a gene.

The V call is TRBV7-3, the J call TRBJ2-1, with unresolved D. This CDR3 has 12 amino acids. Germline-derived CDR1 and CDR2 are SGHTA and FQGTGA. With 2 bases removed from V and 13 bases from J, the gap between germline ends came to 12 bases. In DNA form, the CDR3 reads TGTGCCAGCAGCTTACCGCCTGCTGGACAGTTCTTC. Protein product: CASSLPPAGQFF.

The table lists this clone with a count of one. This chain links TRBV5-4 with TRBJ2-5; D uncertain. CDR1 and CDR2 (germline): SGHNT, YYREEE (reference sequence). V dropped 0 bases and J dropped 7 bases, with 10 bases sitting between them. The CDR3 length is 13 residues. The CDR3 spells CASSLAGRPTQYF. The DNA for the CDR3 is TGTGCCAGCAGCTTGGCCGGCCGCCCGACCCAGTACTTC.